This TCR beta chain came from a study of shared clonotypes between healthy human individuals. The assay was run at deep level. Repertoires were generated with immunoSEQ multiplex PCR, while TCRdb's copy carries only in-frame clones and drops some. The sample lists about 1.1 million clones, approximately 75% seen once, with approximately 0.9% in the top ten. After removal of 2 bases from V and 4 bases from J, the junction contained 6 bases not matched to a gene. The length of the CDR3 is 15 residues. Germline V gene sequence: CDR1 SGDLS, CDR2 YYNGEE. This clonotype originated in a man aged 18 to 30 in good health. Some clones in this sample may be carry-over from other donors' samples. V and J are TRBV9 and TRBJ2-1, with TRBD2 matching over 7 bases. Sequencing was done on a sample of memory CD4+ T cells from PBMCs. Subset indicated: CD45RA-negative fraction. The CDR3 here is CASSVLADLYNEQFF. CDR3 nucleotides: TGTGCCAGCAGCGTGCTAGCGGACCTATACAATGAGCAGTTCTTC.